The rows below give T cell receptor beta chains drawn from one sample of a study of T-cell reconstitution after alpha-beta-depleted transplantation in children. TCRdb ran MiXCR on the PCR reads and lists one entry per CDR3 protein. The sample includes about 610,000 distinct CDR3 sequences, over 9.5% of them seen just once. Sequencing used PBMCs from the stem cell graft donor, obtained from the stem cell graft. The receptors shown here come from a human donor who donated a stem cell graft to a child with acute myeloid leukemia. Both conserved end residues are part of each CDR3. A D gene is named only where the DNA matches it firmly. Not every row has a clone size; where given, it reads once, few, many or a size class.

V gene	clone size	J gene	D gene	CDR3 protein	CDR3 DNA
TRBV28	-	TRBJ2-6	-	CASSSKAAGANVLTF	TGTGCCAGCAGTTCTAAAGCAGCTGGGGCCAACGTCCTGACTTTC
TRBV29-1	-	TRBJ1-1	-	CSVVPSEAFF	TGCAGCGTTGTCCCCAGCGAAGCTTTCTTT
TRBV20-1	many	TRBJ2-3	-	CSARDPRHATDTQYF	TGCAGTGCTAGAGATCCTCGCCACGCCACAGATACGCAGTATTTT
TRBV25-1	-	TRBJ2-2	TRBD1	CASSNRGPNTGELFF	TGTGCCAGCTCAAACAGGGGTCCAAACACCGGGGAGCTGTTTTTT
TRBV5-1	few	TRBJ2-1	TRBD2	CASSAGLAGAYNEQFF	TGCGCCAGCAGCGCGGGACTAGCGGGTGCCTACAATGAGCAGTTCTTC
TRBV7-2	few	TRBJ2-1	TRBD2	CASSFQTSRVGVEQFF	TGTGCCAGCAGCTTCCAGACTAGCAGGGTGGGCGTTGAGCAGTTCTTC
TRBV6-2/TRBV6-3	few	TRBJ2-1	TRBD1	CASSAGQGGTTTNEQFF	TGTGCCAGCAGCGCCGGACAGGGGGGAACAACAACGAATGAGCAGTTCTTC
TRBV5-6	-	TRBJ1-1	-	CASRQGLPIAEASF	TGTGCCAGCAGACAGGGACTCCCGATCGCTGAAGCTTCCTTT
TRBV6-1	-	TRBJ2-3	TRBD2	CARYRAGLAVLTDTQYF	TGTGCCAGGTACCGCGCGGGCCTAGCGGTACTCACAGATACGCAGTATTTT
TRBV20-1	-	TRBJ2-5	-	CSARVRQQVETQYF	TGCAGTGCTAGAGTCAGACAGCAGGTAGAGACCCAGTACTTC
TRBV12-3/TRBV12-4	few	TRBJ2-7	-	CASSLGTGLSSYEQYF	TGTGCCAGCAGTTTGGGAACAGGGCTAAGCTCCTACGAGCAGTACTTC
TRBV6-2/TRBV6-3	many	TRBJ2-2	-	CASRGLTGELFF	TGTGCCAGCAGGGGGCTCACCGGGGAGCTGTTTTTT
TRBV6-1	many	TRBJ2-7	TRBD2	CASSPRGSGRTMGVRGQYF	TGTGCCAGCAGTCCTCGTGGTAGCGGGAGAACCATGGGGGTCAGAGGGCAGTACTTC
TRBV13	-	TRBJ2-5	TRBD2	CASSLPTSGVKETQYF	TGTGCCAGCAGCCTCCCGACTAGCGGGGTTAAAGAGACCCAGTACTTC
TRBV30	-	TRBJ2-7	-	CAWKGGLNYEQYF	TGTGCCTGGAAGGGCGGGTTAAACTACGAGCAGTACTTC
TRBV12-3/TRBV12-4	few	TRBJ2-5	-	CASRLRVETQYF	TGTGCCAGCAGACTCAGGGTCGAGACCCAGTACTTC
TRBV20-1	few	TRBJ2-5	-	CSARVDSSIEETQYF	TGCAGTGCTAGAGTTGACTCTAGTATCGAAGAGACCCAGTACTTC
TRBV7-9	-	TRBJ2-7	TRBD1	CASSGQVYEQYF	TGTGCCAGCAGCGGACAGGTCTACGAGCAGTACTTC
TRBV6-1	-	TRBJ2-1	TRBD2	CASSLYSSGRAHEQFF	TGTGCCAGCAGTCTATACTCTAGCGGGAGGGCCCATGAGCAGTTCTTC
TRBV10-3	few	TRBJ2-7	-	CAISMGPSYEQYF	TGTGCCATCAGTATGGGTCCGTCCTACGAGCAGTACTTC
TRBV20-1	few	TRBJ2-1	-	CSALTSSYNEQFF	TGCAGTGCCTTAACGAGCTCCTACAATGAGCAGTTCTTC
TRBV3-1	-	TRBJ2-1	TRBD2	CASSQLAGVRNEQFF	TGTGCCAGCAGTCAACTAGCGGGAGTCCGCAATGAGCAGTTCTTC
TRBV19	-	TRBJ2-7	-	CASGKSKAYEQYF	TGTGCCAGTGGGAAGTCTAAGGCCTACGAGCAGTACTTC
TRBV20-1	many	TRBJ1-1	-	CSAWAAEAFF	TGCAGTGCTTGGGCGGCTGAAGCTTTCTTT
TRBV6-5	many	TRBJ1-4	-	CASSYSGAGNEKLFF	TGTGCCAGCAGTTACTCGGGAGCGGGAAATGAAAAACTGTTTTTT
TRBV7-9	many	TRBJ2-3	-	CASSGSYGSTDTQYF	TGTGCCAGCAGCGGAAGCTATGGGAGCACAGATACGCAGTATTTT
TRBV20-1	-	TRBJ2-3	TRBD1	CSASPTGASADTQYF	TGCAGTGCTAGCCCGACAGGGGCTTCTGCAGATACGCAGTATTTT
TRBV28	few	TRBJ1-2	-	CASSAGGAYGYTF	TGTGCCAGCAGTGCGGGGGGCGCCTATGGCTACACCTTC
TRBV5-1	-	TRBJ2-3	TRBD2	CASSLVVAGEAPTDTQYF	TGCGCCAGCAGCTTGGTGGTAGCGGGAGAGGCTCCCACAGATACGCAGTATTTT
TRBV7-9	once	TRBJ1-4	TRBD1	CASSAGTGNEKLFF	TGTGCCAGCAGCGCGGGGACAGGGAATGAAAAACTGTTTTTT
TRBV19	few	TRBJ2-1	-	CASSLRERGEQFF	TGTGCCAGTAGCTTACGGGAGCGAGGTGAGCAGTTCTTC
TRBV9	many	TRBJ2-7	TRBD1	CASSVGDREYEQYF	TGTGCCAGCAGCGTAGGCGACAGGGAGTACGAGCAGTACTTC
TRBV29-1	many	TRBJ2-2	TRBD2	CSVIQLAGATGELFF	TGCAGCGTTATTCAGTTAGCGGGAGCTACCGGGGAGCTGTTTTTT
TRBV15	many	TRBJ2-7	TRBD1	CATSRGRDSSYEQYF	TGTGCCACCAGCAGAGGCCGGGACAGCTCCTACGAGCAGTACTTC
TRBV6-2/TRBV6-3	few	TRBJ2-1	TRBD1	CASSSPGRQGPDNEQFF	TGTGCCAGCAGTTCGCCTGGTCGACAGGGGCCGGACAATGAGCAGTTCTTC
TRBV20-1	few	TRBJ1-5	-	CSVIETGLNQPQHF	TGCAGTGTTATAGAGACAGGCCTCAATCAGCCCCAGCATTTT
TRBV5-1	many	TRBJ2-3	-	CASSLSGPTDTQYF	TGCGCCAGCAGCCTTAGTGGACCCACAGATACGCAGTATTTT
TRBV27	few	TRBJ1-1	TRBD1	CASSLGPGGARSDTEAFF	TGTGCCAGCAGTCTGGGTCCAGGGGGCGCCCGGTCGGACACTGAAGCTTTCTTT
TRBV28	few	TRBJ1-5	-	CASTQATQPQHF	TGTGCCAGCACCCAGGCTACTCAGCCCCAGCATTTT
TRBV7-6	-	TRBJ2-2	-	CASSLAGRYRELFF	TGTGCCAGCAGCTTAGCCGGCCGTTACCGGGAGCTGTTTTTT
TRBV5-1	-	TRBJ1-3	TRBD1	CASSLEGAGTPNSGNTIYF	TGCGCCAGCAGCTTGGAGGGGGCCGGGACACCGAACTCTGGAAACACCATATATTTT
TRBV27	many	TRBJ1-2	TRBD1	CASSADRGLYGYTF	TGTGCCAGCAGTGCGGACAGGGGGCTTTATGGCTACACCTTC
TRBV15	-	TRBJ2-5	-	CATSRESGNQETQYF	TGTGCCACCAGCAGAGAGTCAGGGAATCAAGAGACCCAGTACTTC
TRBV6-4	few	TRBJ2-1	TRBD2	CASSDSTSGPYNEQFF	TGTGCCAGCAGTGACTCAACTAGCGGGCCTTACAATGAGCAGTTCTTC
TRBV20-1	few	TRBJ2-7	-	CSARRDSLYEQYF	TGCAGTGCTAGGCGGGACAGCCTCTACGAGCAGTACTTC
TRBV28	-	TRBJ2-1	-	CASSLGGSKSYNEQFF	TGTGCCAGCAGTTTGGGCGGTTCGAAGTCCTACAATGAGCAGTTCTTC
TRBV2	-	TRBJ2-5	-	CASSGGINRRETQYF	TGTGCCAGCAGTGGCGGGATCAACCGGAGAGAGACCCAGTACTTC
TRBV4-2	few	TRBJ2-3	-	CASSQDGSGAGQGTDTQYF	TGTGCCAGCAGCCAAGATGGTTCGGGGGCGGGTCAAGGCACAGATACGCAGTATTTT
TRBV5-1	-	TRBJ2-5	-	CASSLASAGGGETQYF	TGCGCCAGCAGCTTGGCTAGCGCCGGAGGAGGAGAGACCCAGTACTTC
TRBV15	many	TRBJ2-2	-	CATSAGTRNTGELFF	TGTGCCACCAGCGCCGGGACACGGAACACCGGGGAGCTGTTTTTT
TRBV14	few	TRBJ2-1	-	CASSQVVGGSEQFF	TGTGCCAGCAGCCAAGTAGTGGGGGGAAGTGAGCAGTTCTTC
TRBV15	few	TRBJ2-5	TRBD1	CATSIGNRGRRETQYF	TGTGCCACCAGCATCGGAAACAGGGGGCGAAGAGAGACCCAGTACTTC
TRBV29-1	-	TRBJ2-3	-	CSVVMAGTQYF	TGCAGCGTTGTAATGGCCGGTACGCAGTATTTT
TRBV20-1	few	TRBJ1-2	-	CSARDHRDYGYTF	TGCAGTGCCAGGGACCACAGAGACTATGGCTACACCTTC
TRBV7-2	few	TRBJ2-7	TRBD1	CASGTGTENFREQYF	TGTGCCAGCGGGACCGGGACAGAAAATTTTCGCGAGCAGTACTTC
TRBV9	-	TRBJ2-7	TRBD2	CASSVDERGYEQYF	TGTGCCAGCAGCGTAGATGAGCGGGGCTACGAGCAGTACTTC